This T cell receptor (beta chain) was recorded in a study of OX40 agonist ivuxolimab in advanced cancers. Study information: Every patient in dose escalation had hepatocellular carcinoma, melanoma, renal cell or head and neck cancer. Patients achieving partial responses numbered three: one hepatocellular carcinoma case and two cutaneous melanoma cases.

This CDR3 spans 13 amino acids. Looked up from germline, CDR1 is MNHEY and CDR2 is SVGAGI. V was cut by 10 bases and J by 2 bases, with 11 bases left in between. The protocol was immunoSEQ multiplex PCR, while the TCRdb copy is restricted to in-frame clones and leaves out a portion. The sample lists about 59,000 clones; 84% were seen once. The genes are TRBV6-5 and TRBJ2-2, with D unresolved. The specimen comprised CD4+ or CD8+ T cells sorted from blood, sampled in a trial of the OX40 agonist ivuxolimab. The receptor's source is an adult with an advanced solid tumor such as melanoma, head and neck, liver or kidney cancer. DNA for the CDR3: TGTGCCACCCTGGACGCCAACACCGGGGAGCTGTTTTTT. Its translation is CATLDANTGELFF.